The present entry profiles one TCR beta chain with its context. These data come from a study of preoperative IRX-2 immunotherapy in early breast cancer. This CDR3 spans 16 amino acids. V was clipped by 2 bases and J by 1 base, with 14 bases between them. CDR1 SGHDN and CDR2 FVKESK come from the germline V gene. Measured with immunoSEQ multiplex PCR; TCRdb has only the in-frame clones, and not every one. This table has 35,000 to 40,000 clones, roughly 80% appearing once. Treatment here: preoperative locoregional IRX-2 cytokine immunotherapy. Samples came from a phase Ib trial of preoperative locoregional IRX-2 cytokine immunotherapy.

The chain carries TRBV14 and TRBJ1-1; D might be TRBD1 (6 bases). Sequenced here: lymph node tissue, sampled after IRX-2 immunotherapy. The origin of this receptor is a human donor with breast cancer. As DNA, the CDR3 is TGTGCCAGCAGCCAACTACCCGGGACAAAGAACACTGAAGCTTTCTTT. This codes for CASSQLPGTKNTEAFF.